This T cell receptor (beta chain) was documented in a study of response to subunit inactivated influenza vaccine. Whole-study results and caveats: Only a handful of new T cells, the authors suggested, are recruited with each seasonal influenza vaccination.

As regards this clonotype: Its antigen is currently unknown.

Germline lookup yields CDR1 SGHVS and CDR2 FNYEAQ. Trimming took 1 base from V and 0 from J, leaving 7 bases between them. The CDR3 loop spans 15 amino acids. One entry per CDR3 protein, called by TCRdb with MiXCR from the RT-PCR reads. The data hold 610,000 or so distinct CDR3 sequences, with around 13% observed a single time. The chain uses TRBV7-6 and TRBJ2-4, with no clear D. The material sequenced was PBMCs from blood, taken 11 to 12 days after vaccination. This receptor was obtained from a middle-aged man who received an inactivated influenza vaccine. CDR3 bases: TGTGCCAGCAGCTTAGAGTGGGGAGCCAAAAACATTCAGTACTTC. Residues: CASSLEWGAKNIQYF.